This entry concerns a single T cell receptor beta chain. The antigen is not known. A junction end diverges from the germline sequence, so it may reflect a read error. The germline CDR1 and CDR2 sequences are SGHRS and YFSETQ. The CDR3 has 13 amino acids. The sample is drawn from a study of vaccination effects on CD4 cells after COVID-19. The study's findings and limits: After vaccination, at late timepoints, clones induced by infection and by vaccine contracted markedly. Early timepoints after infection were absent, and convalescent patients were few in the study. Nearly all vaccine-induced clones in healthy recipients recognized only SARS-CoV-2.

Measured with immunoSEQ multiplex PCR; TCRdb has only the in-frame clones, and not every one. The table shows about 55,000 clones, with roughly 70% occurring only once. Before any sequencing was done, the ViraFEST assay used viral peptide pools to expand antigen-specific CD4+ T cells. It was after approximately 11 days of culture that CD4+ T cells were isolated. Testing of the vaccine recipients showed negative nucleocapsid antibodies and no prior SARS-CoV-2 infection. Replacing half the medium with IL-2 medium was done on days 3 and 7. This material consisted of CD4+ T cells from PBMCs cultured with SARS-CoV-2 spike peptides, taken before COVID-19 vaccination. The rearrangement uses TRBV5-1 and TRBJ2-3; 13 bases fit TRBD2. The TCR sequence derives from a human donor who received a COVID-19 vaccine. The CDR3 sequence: CASSADPGLAGSF. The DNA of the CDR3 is TGCGCCAGCAGCGCGGATCCGGGACTAGCGGGGTCGTTT.